This TCR beta chain was identified during a study of blood T cell repertoires in COVID-19. A remark on this clone: Other DNA sequences in the sample encode the same CDR3.

V was trimmed by 1 base and J by 4 bases, leaving 8 bases between them. Germline assignment: CDR1 SGHRS and CDR2 YFSETQ. This CDR3 region has 14 residues. Produced via immunoSEQ multiplex PCR; TCRdb's table is partial and in-frame only. Altogether about 240,000 clones are present, 80% to 85% being singletons, with the ten largest covering under 15%. This TCR was recovered from a woman aged 55-70 years with active or convalescent COVID-19. The V call is TRBV5-1, the J call TRBJ1-4; a weak D match, TRBD1 (5 bases). Sequenced material: peripheral blood. The CDR3 reads CASSLRQGNEKLFF. The CDR3 nucleotides are TGCGCCAGCAGCTTGAGGCAGGGTAATGAAAAACTGTTTTTT.